The sequence of this T cell receptor beta chain was determined in a study of cytomegalovirus exposure and HLA in healthy donors. Study findings and constraints: A later analysis associated 15,000 or so TCR beta sequences with HLA alleles at a 0.05 false discovery rate. Earlier analysis found most TCR beta V segments productive about 87% or about 30% of the time. Trimming of TCR beta V- and J-genes showed a link, identified in a later analysis, to a missense DCLRE1C variant. Highly shared sequence variants in one cluster were likely a sequencing artifact.

CDR3 length: 13 residues. The ends were cut back, 6 bases at V and 4 bases at J, with 12 bases in the middle. Per the germline V gene, CDR1 is MNHEY and CDR2 is SVGAGI. About this clone itself: Its antigen remains unknown.

13 Jbeta primers and 60 Vbeta primers were used for the PCR. The table came from immunoSEQ multiplex PCR; TCRdb's copy has only in-frame clones and leaves some out. The sample has around 200,000 clones, 86% seen once. The source is a woman aged 25 to 39 in good health and CMV-seronegative. The specimen was PBMCs. The chain couples TRBV6-5 to TRBJ1-2, with a tentative D call TRBD1 (6 bases). CDR3 in DNA: TGTGCCAGCAGGCGAAGCAGGGGCTATGGCTACACCTTC. It translates to CASRRSRGYGYTF.